The clone carrying this T cell receptor (beta chain) was observed a handful of times. Antigen unknown. The entry originates in a study of identical twins. Regarding the study as a whole: Invariant MAIT and iNKT cells may have partly biased zero-insertion analyses. Cord blood's abundant beta clonotypes had fewer insertions, unlike memory repertoires. Surplus twin overlap in beta out-of-frame sequences was less pronounced.

V was clipped by 3 bases and J by 3 bases, with 15 bases between them. CDR3 size: 15 residues. MiXCR, run by TCRdb on the 5' RACE reads, gives a single entry per CDR3 protein. Among around 960,000 distinct CDR3 sequences listed, roughly an eighth were seen once. These sequences were also reported in another study, on yellow fever vaccine responses in identical twins.

This rearrangement joins TRBV12-3 or TRBV12-4 to TRBJ2-7; possibly TRBD2 for D (5 bases). The sequence was obtained from a young woman in good health. Material for sequencing was PBMCs. CDR3 DNA sequence: TGTGCCAGCAGTTTTTTAACAGCGGATTACTACGAGCAGTACTTC. Translation: CASSFLTADYYEQYF.